Detailed here is one TCR beta chain. Its antigen is not known. This sample was included in a study of cytomegalovirus exposure and HLA in healthy donors. Study-level background: Earlier work reported 100 million or so unique TCR beta sequences from 170 million or so T cells. Study-level results: Rare TCR sequences predominated, though certain public TCRs were found in many donors. Productive status was seen about 90% or about 30% of the time for most TCR beta V segments in an earlier analysis.

In the PCR, 60 Vbeta and 13 Jbeta primers were used. Profiling relied on immunoSEQ multiplex PCR, and the TCRdb table lists in-frame clones only, not all of them. Found here are some 210,000 clones, around 73% of them singletons; the top ten hold approximately 3.8%. The sequencing sample was made of PBMCs. This receptor was taken from a male donor in good health and CMV-seronegative.

The CDR3 DNA reads as TGTGCCAGCAGCTTAGGGACAGGGGCCTACGAGCAGTACTTC. This codes for CASSLGTGAYEQYF. The V gene is TRBV7-9, the J gene TRBJ2-7; 9 bases align to TRBD1. Per the germline V gene, CDR1 is SEHNR and CDR2 is FQNEAQ (reference sequence). The CDR3 has 14 residues. Germline trimming cut 1 base from V and 2 bases from J; bases unmatched to any gene: 0.